This T cell receptor (beta chain) was recorded in a study of blood T cell repertoires in COVID-19. Study-level background: COVID-19 samples from acute and convalescent phases originated in the United States, Italy and Spain. From T cells, B-cell-depleted T cells, or PBMCs came the material, which was cDNA or gDNA.

Per the study methods: Researchers report that nucleated cell counts were estimated from reference gene primer amplification. The method was immunoSEQ multiplex PCR; TCRdb's version includes in-frame clones alone and lacks a portion of them. V, J and clone size were drawn from that table, and D and trimming were deduced from the DNA. This table holds 80,000 to 100,000 clones, more than 70% found once. The CDR3 sequence is 15 residues long. Per germline, CDR1 SGHTA and CDR2 FQGNSA. Between the trimmed V and J ends, which lost 5 bases and 8 bases, there was a span of 19 bases. The specimen sequenced was peripheral blood. The chain combines TRBV7-2 with TRBJ1-5; D is perhaps TRBD1 (6 bases). The sequence derives from an elderly woman in a cohort sampled during active or convalescent COVID-19. CDR3 nucleotide sequence: TGTGCCAGCAGCATCGGAGGGGGGGGCCCAGAGCCCCAGCATTTT. Encoded protein: CASSIGGGGPEPQHF.